One and the same sample provided the 2 T cell receptor beta chains below, sequenced in a study of blood T cell repertoires in COVID-19. Sequenced by immunoSEQ multiplex PCR; TCRdb stores in-frame clones only, minus some. This table holds about 270,000 clones, approximately 87% found once. The specimen sequenced was peripheral blood. The receptors come from a woman aged 30 to 39 with COVID-19, enrolled during active disease.

This clone occurred once. V usage is TRBV5-1 and J usage is TRBJ2-7; possible D gene TRBD1, 5 bases. The V gene's germline CDR1 is SGHRS and CDR2 YFSETQ. The CDR3 consists of 12 residues. V was trimmed by 6 bases and J by 6 bases, leaving 13 bases between them. The CDR3 DNA reads TGCGCCAGCACCCTCCCAGGGCCCGAGCAGTACTTC. It translates to CASTLPGPEQYF.

The CDR3 is CASSDSAGDQETQYF. DNA for the CDR3: TGTGCCAGCAGTGACTCGGCCGGGGACCAAGAGACCCAGTACTTC. The V call is TRBV6-4, the J call TRBJ2-5; TRBD2 might be the D (5 bases). Germline lookup yields CDR1 MRHNA and CDR2 SNTAGT. The CDR3 length is 15 residues. The germline V and J ends were trimmed by 0 bases and 0 bases, with 8 bases remaining between them.